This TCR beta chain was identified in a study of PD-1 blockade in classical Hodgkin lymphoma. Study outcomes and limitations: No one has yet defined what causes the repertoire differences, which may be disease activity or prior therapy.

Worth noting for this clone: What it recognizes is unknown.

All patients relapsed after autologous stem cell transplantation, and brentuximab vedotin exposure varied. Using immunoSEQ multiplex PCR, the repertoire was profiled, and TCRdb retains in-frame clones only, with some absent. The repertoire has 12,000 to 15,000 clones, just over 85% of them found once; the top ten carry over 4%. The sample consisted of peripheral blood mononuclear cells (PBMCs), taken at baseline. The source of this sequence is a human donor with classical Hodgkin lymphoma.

The CDR3 DNA follows: TGTGCCAGCAGGGGATTGGGGACCGGGGAGCTGTTTTTT. Its protein product is CASRGLGTGELFF. The chain links TRBV6-4 to TRBJ2-2; D unclear. CDR1 is MRHNA, CDR2 SNTAGT, per germline. The CDR3 has 13 residues. Trimming left V 6 bases short and J 5 bases short, with 10 bases between.